This T cell receptor (beta chain) originates from a study of T cell responses to AZD1222 COVID-19 vaccine. Trimming took off 5 bases at V and 0 bases at J, with 14 bases between the two ends. The CDR3 has 16 amino acids. CDR1 and CDR2 from the germline V gene are LNHNV and YYDKDF (reference sequence). Comment on this clone: Its antigen is as yet unknown.

Study-level findings and limits: Researchers report vaccine-associated CD4 TCRs spanning spike, with dominance at 160-218 and 743-854.

Some clones are missing from TCRdb's copy, which holds only in-frame ones; the method was immunoSEQ multiplex PCR. In the table there are roughly 29,000 clones, 93% of which are singletons. Sequences were derived from peripheral blood, sampled on day 0 of AZD1222 vaccination. The TCR was taken from an adult in good health. V and J are TRBV15 and TRBJ2-1, with D possibly TRBD1 on 5 matching bases. For the CDR3, the DNA is TGTGCCACCAGCTCTGAACTGGGGCACTCCTACAATGAGCAGTTCTTC. It translates to CATSSELGHSYNEQFF.